These 17 T cell receptor beta chains were sequenced from one sample in a study of blood T cell repertoires in COVID-19. Clones were read by immunoSEQ multiplex PCR, and TCRdb kept only the in-frame ones, dropping some. Of about 230,000 clones in the sample, over 80% are singletons; the top ten hold about 3.5%. The sample was PBMCs or T cells enriched from blood (not recorded which). The receptors derive from a woman aged 25 to 39 who had been exposed to COVID-19.

This chain uses TRBV25-1 with TRBJ1-1; 7 positions match TRBD1. Looked up from germline, CDR1 is MGHDK and CDR2 is SYGVNS. The CDR3 is 15 amino acids. Trimming at V came to 6 bases and at J to 0 bases, leaving 7 bases not matched to a gene. The CDR3 sequence is CASSHTGALNTEAFF. The CDR3 bases are TGTGCCAGCAGCCATACAGGGGCCCTGAACACTGAAGCTTTCTTT.

The chain is built from TRBV5-4 and TRBJ2-3; D unresolved. Germline V CDR1 and CDR2: SGHNT, YYREEE (reference sequence). There are 13 residues in the CDR3. V gave up 0 bases and J gave up 2 bases, with 4 bases separating them. CDR3 sequence: CASSLDYTDTQYF. The CDR3 DNA is TGTGCCAGCAGCTTGGACTACACAGATACGCAGTATTTT.

J is TRBJ2-1 and V is TRBV29-1, with 13 bases that match TRBD2. With V trimmed by 4 bases and J by 4 bases, 7 bases remained unmatched. The CDR3 sequence is 16 residues long. The germline V gene encodes CDR1 SQVTM and CDR2 ANQGSEA. This CDR3 is CSVGTGTSGTYNEQFF. In DNA form, the CDR3 reads TGCAGCGTTGGAACTGGGACTAGCGGGACATACAATGAGCAGTTCTTC.

This chain connects TRBV12-5 to TRBJ1-1; TRBD1 might be the D (6 bases). The CDR3 is 15 residues long. V lost 1 base to trimming and J lost 1 base, with 10 bases between them. The germline V gene encodes CDR1 LGHNT and CDR2 FRNRAP. DNA for the CDR3: TGTGCTAGTGGTTTGGCCATGACAGGGAACACTGAAGCTTTCTTT. Its protein is CASGLAMTGNTEAFF.

The chain couples TRBV5-1 to TRBJ1-2; 8 bases agree with TRBD1. CDR1 is SGHRS, CDR2 YFSETQ, per germline. The junction had 14 bases not matched to a gene; V was cut back by 0 bases and J by 4 bases. The CDR3 totals 18 residues. CDR3 residues: CASSLEAGGVSGSYGYTF. Here the CDR3 DNA reads TGCGCCAGCAGCTTGGAAGCAGGGGGCGTTTCAGGTAGCTATGGCTACACCTTC.

The chain is built from TRBV7-8 and TRBJ2-5; the D gene is possibly TRBD2 (5 bases). Germline CDR1 reads SGHVS; CDR2 reads FQNEAQ. Trimming stripped 5 bases from V and 3 bases from J, with 16 bases between. CDR3 length: 15 residues. In nucleotides, the CDR3 is TGTGCCAGCAGCCGCCTCAGAGGGTTCAAAGAGACCCAGTACTTC. Translation gives CASSRLRGFKETQYF.

The V and J genes are TRBV2 and TRBJ2-5; tentative D call: TRBD1 (5 bases). From germline, CDR1 is SNHLY and CDR2 FYNNEI. V was trimmed by 7 bases and J by 1 base, leaving 10 bases between them. The CDR3 is 13 amino acids. CDR3 protein: CASTQDSQETQYF. The CDR3 DNA follows: TGTGCCAGCACCCAAGACAGCCAAGAGACCCAGTACTTC.

This clone was found once. The chain has TRBV6-5 and TRBJ2-2, with 8 bases fitting TRBD1. The CDR3 length is 16 residues. Germline values: CDR1 MNHEY, CDR2 SVGAGI. The junction had 10 bases not matched to a gene; V was cut back by 2 bases and J by 8 bases. CDR3 in DNA: TGTGCCAGCAGTTACACCCGGACAGGGCGAGTGGGGGAGCTGTTTTTT. This sequence encodes CASSYTRTGRVGELFF.

In its sample, this clone was seen a few times. The J gene is TRBJ2-7, the V gene TRBV25-1; D remains unclear. The CDR3 extends over 15 amino acids. Germline V gives CDR1 MGHDK, CDR2 SYGVNS. Trimming removed 2 bases at V and 3 bases at J, with 14 bases between. CDR3 coding DNA: TGTGCCAGCAGTGAACAGAACTACGCCCACTACGAGCAGTACTTC. Translated, it gives CASSEQNYAHYEQYF.

This clone was counted only a few times. The chain joins TRBV28 to TRBJ1-5, with a possible D match to TRBD1 (5 bases). The CDR3 consists of 16 residues. With 0 bases removed from V and 5 bases from J, the gap between germline ends came to 14 bases. Germline CDR1 MDHEN, CDR2 SYDVKM. DNA for the CDR3: TGTGCCAGCAGTTTATGGGGGCAAAATCTTTATCAGCCCCAGCATTTT. Residues: CASSLWGQNLYQPQHF. Full variable domain (remainder filled in from reference TRBV28 and TRBJ1-5): DVKVTQSSRYLVKRTGEKVFLECVQDMDHENMFWYRQDPGLGLRLIYFSYDVKMKEKGDIPEGYSVSREKKERFSLILESASTNQTSMYLCASSLWGQNLYQPQHFGDGTRLSIL.

J is TRBJ2-4 and V is TRBV7-8, with 13 positions matching TRBD2. After removal of 5 bases from V and 8 bases from J, the junction contained 12 bases not matched to a gene. Per germline, CDR1 SGHVS and CDR2 FQNEAQ. The CDR3 loop spans 17 amino acids. The CDR3 DNA sequence: TGTGCCAGCAGCGCTCGACTAGCGGGAGGAACGGGAGACATTCAGTACTTC. Translated: CASSARLAGGTGDIQYF.

The chain employs TRBV5-5 and TRBJ2-7; 7 bases match TRBD2. V trimming: 4 bases; J trimming: 3 bases; junction bases outside the gene matches: 13. Germline CDR1 is SGHKS and CDR2 is YYEKEE (reference sequence). The CDR3 consists of 16 residues. The CDR3 sequence: CASSVAVAGVNYEQYF. The CDR3 coding sequence is TGTGCCAGCAGCGTGGCCGTGGCGGGGGTGAACTACGAGCAGTACTTC.

V usage is TRBV28 and J usage is TRBJ1-1; 7 bases fit TRBD1. Germline-derived CDR1 and CDR2 are MDHEN and SYDVKM. CDR3 length equals 12 residues. V gave up 2 bases and J gave up 9 bases; unmatched junction bases: 3. The CDR3 spells CASSLDRVKAFF. CDR3 DNA sequence: TGTGCCAGCAGTTTAGACAGGGTTAAAGCTTTCTTT.

This clone was counted between two and nine times. The chain couples TRBV10-3 to TRBJ1-1, with 10 bases that match TRBD1. Unmatched junction bases numbered 5, after V lost 6 bases and J lost 7 bases. This CDR3 is built from 13 residues. From germline, CDR1 is ENHRY and CDR2 SYGVKD. CDR3 loop: CAISRDRGVEAFF. CDR3 coding DNA: TGTGCCATCAGCCGGGACAGGGGAGTTGAAGCTTTCTTT.

The genes are TRBV6-2 or TRBV6-3 and TRBJ2-2, with 13 bases identical to TRBD2. CDR3 length: 18 residues. The V and J ends lost 6 bases and 1 base, in that order; junction bases with no gene match: 8. CDR1 and CDR2 from the germline V gene are MNHEY and SVGEGT. The CDR3 region has the DNA TGTGCCAGCAGCCGCATGACTAGCGGGAGGAGGAACACCGGGGAGCTGTTTTTT. It translates to CASSRMTSGRRNTGELFF.

The chain links TRBV24-1 to TRBJ2-3, with 8 bases that match TRBD2. CDR3 length: 14 residues. Germline V gene lookup returns CDR1 KGHDR and CDR2 SFDVKD. Unmatched junction bases numbered 10, after V lost 6 bases and J lost 9 bases. The CDR3 DNA follows: TGTGCCACCAGTAGGGACGGGAGGGTGGAAACGCAGTATTTT. Encoded protein: CATSRDGRVETQYF.

This clone was picked up one time. The rearrangement uses TRBV10-2 and TRBJ1-2; D unresolved. V lost 4 bases to trimming and J lost 8 bases, with 11 bases between them. The CDR3 contains 12 residues. Germline-derived CDR1 and CDR2 are WSHSY and SAAADI. The CDR3 nucleotides read TGCGCCAGCAGTGCATCCGCGAGCGGCTACACCTTC. It yields the protein CASSASASGYTF.